This T cell receptor beta chain appears in the sequencing data of a study of CD8 T cells in ankylosing spondylitis. MiXCR was run by TCRdb on the 5' RACE reads, yielding one entry per CDR3 protein. The sample records hundreds of thousands of distinct CDR3 sequences, around 11% being singletons. The CDR3 is 13 amino acids. CDR1 and CDR2 (germline): LGHNA, YSLEER. Trimming stripped 2 bases from V and 1 base from J, with 3 bases between. A note on this clonotype: Its antigen is unknown.

Study-level findings and limits: As reported, disease-linked clones showed significant enrichment in matched ankylosing spondylitis synovial fluid. Typical of ankylosing spondylitis blood, it appeared, was a TCR beta motif of seven to nine highly homologous variants.

This sequence was found in a male donor with ankylosing spondylitis. The source material was blood, either unsorted or a sorted T cell fraction (not recorded which). The chain links TRBV4-3 to TRBJ1-3; D gene ambiguous. The CDR3 bases are TGCGCCAGCAGCCAAACATCTGGAAACACCATATATTTT. Translated: CASSQTSGNTIYF.